This TCR beta chain was recorded in a study of cytomegalovirus exposure and HLA in healthy donors. This clone was observed a few times. The antigen is undetermined. In the PCR, 60 Vbeta and 13 Jbeta primers were used. Assay used: immunoSEQ multiplex PCR; TCRdb lists only in-frame clones, some missing. The sample consists of around 200,000 clones, roughly 79% of them appearing once. The CDR3 runs to 15 residues. Germline loops: CDR1 SGHRS, CDR2 YFSETQ. V lost 3 bases and J 1 base, leaving 13 bases between the germline ends. Study results and limitations: In an earlier analysis, most TCR beta V segments were productive about 87% or about 30% of the time.

Specimen: PBMCs. This sequence joins TRBV5-1 and TRBJ1-1, with D possibly being TRBD1 (5 bases). The sequence derives from a man aged 25-40 years in good health and CMV-seronegative. In DNA, the CDR3 is TGCGCCAGCAGCTCTCTTCCCGGGGGGAACACTGAAGCTTTCTTT. Encoded protein: CASSSLPGGNTEAFF.